Listed here are 26 T cell receptor beta chains from one sample, sequenced in a study of blood T cell repertoires in COVID-19. Repertoires were generated with immunoSEQ multiplex PCR, while TCRdb's copy carries only in-frame clones and drops some. This table has some 150,000 clones, about 90% appearing once. The sample consisted of peripheral blood. All receptors come from a man over 45 with active COVID-19.

V usage is TRBV9 and J usage is TRBJ1-2, with a possible D match to TRBD1 (5 bases). The V and J ends lost 4 bases and 1 base respectively, with 14 bases between them. Germline loops: CDR1 SGDLS, CDR2 YYNGEE. The length of the CDR3 is 15 residues. The CDR3 spells CASSSTVGGNYGYTF. The CDR3 coding sequence is TGTGCCAGCAGCTCAACCGTCGGGGGTAACTATGGCTACACCTTC.

This clone was seen only a few times. The CDR3 loop is CASSEAGGRSDTQYF. The DNA for the CDR3 is TGTGCCAGCAGTGAAGCGGGGGGGCGCTCAGATACGCAGTATTTT. The gene calls are TRBV6-1 and TRBJ2-3; weak D call: TRBD2 (7 bases). V shed 0 bases and J shed 4 bases, with 11 bases lying between them. This CDR3 has 15 amino acids. From germline, CDR1 is MNHNS and CDR2 SASEGT.

The gene calls are TRBV4-1 and TRBJ1-2; D is unresolved. This CDR3 is 12 amino acids long. V was clipped by 1 base and J by 5 bases, with 5 bases between them. Germline V CDR1 and CDR2: MGHRA, YSYEKL. The CDR3 region is CASSQGRYGYTF. Written as DNA, the CDR3 is TGCGCCAGCAGCCAAGGCCGGTATGGCTACACCTTC.

With respect to this clone: One junction end disagrees with the germline gene, perhaps due to a read error. The V call is TRBV5-6, the J call TRBJ1-2; 9 nucleotides match TRBD1. The germline CDR1 and CDR2 sequences are SGHDT and YYEEEE. This CDR3 is 16 amino acids long. DNA for the CDR3: TGTGCCAGCAGCTTGGTAGCCATACCGGGACAGGGAGGGAGAAACTTC. It yields the protein CASSLVAIPGQGGRNF.

The chain employs TRBV6-1 and TRBJ1-3, with D possibly being TRBD1 (6 bases). Germline V gives CDR1 MNHNS, CDR2 SASEGT. Trimming stripped 2 bases from V and 1 base from J, with 9 bases between. This CDR3 is 15 amino acids long. The DNA of the CDR3 is TGTGCCAGCAGTGAAAACCAGGGGTCTGGAAACACCATATATTTT. This translates into CASSENQGSGNTIYF.

This clone was observed once. The J gene is TRBJ1-2, the V gene TRBV11-2; 9 bases agree with TRBD1. The J segment lost 4 bases and the V segment lost 1 base, leaving 7 bases of the junction unmatched. This CDR3 is built from 16 residues. Germline V gives CDR1 SGHAT, CDR2 FQNNGV. The CDR3 is CASSLAGTGFIYGYTF. The CDR3 coding sequence is TGTGCCAGCAGCTTAGCCGGGACAGGGTTTATCTATGGCTACACCTTC.

The rearrangement uses TRBV18 and TRBJ1-1; tentatively, D is TRBD1 (5 bases). The CDR3 spans 13 residues. Trimming removed 3 bases at V and 7 bases at J, with 12 bases between. The V gene's germline CDR1 is KGHSH and CDR2 LQKENI. The CDR3 bases are TGTGCCAGCTCACCGGGCCAGGGTGGTGAAGCTTTCTTT. Translation: CASSPGQGGEAFF.

The sample holds a few counts of this clone. The chain recombines TRBV4-3 with TRBJ1-5; D is possibly TRBD1 (5 bases). From germline, CDR1 is LGHNA and CDR2 YSLEER. This CDR3 is built from 15 residues. Trimming cost V 8 bases and J 9 bases, with 23 bases left between them. DNA for the CDR3: TGCGCCAGCCGAGCAAATTTGGACGGCGGGGGGCCCCAGCATTTT. Protein: CASRANLDGGGPQHF.

In the case of this clone: The same CDR3 also results from other DNA sequences found in this sample. The chain links TRBV7-2 to TRBJ2-5; D remains unclear. Germline CDR1 SGHTA, CDR2 FQGNSA. Trimming cost V 1 base and J 3 bases, with 6 bases left between them. There are 13 residues in the CDR3. CDR3 in DNA: TGTGCCAGCAGCTTAGTTCGGGAAGAGACCCAGTACTTC. As protein: CASSLVREETQYF. The full variable domain, with the rest looked up from reference TRBV7-2 and TRBJ2-5, is GAGVSQSPSNKVTEKGKDVELRCDPISGHTALYWYRQSLGQGLEFLIYFQGNSAPDKSGLPSDRFSAERTGGSVSTLTIQRTQQEDSAVYLCASSLVREETQYFGPGTRLLVL.

J is TRBJ2-1 and V is TRBV28; 7 bases align to TRBD2. This CDR3 spans 15 amino acids. V lost 5 bases and J lost 7; bases outside the gene matches: 11. Germline-derived CDR1 and CDR2 are MDHEN and SYDVKM. The CDR3 sequence: CASSPRASGRNEQFF. CDR3 DNA: TGTGCCAGCAGTCCGAGGGCTAGCGGTAGGAATGAGCAGTTCTTC.

The V and J genes are TRBV9 and TRBJ2-5; TRBD2 might be the D (5 bases). The CDR3 totals 12 residues. Germline CDR1 SGDLS, CDR2 YYNGEE. V was trimmed by 4 bases and J by 5 bases, leaving 9 bases between them. The CDR3 coding sequence is TGTGCCAGCAGCCCGGGGAGTGAGACCCAGTACTTC. This gives the protein CASSPGSETQYF.

V gene TRBV11-1 combines with J gene TRBJ1-6; 7 bases match TRBD1. V was pared by 2 bases and J by 7 bases, with 5 bases of the junction left unmatched. The CDR3 runs to 15 residues. Germline values: CDR1 SGHAT, CDR2 FQDESV (reference sequence). CDR3 DNA: TGTGCCAGCAGCTTAATGCAGGGGGGCAATTCACCCCTCCACTTT. Protein product: CASSLMQGGNSPLHF.

The V gene is TRBV30, the J gene TRBJ1-4; no clear D gene. V was clipped by 2 bases and J by 4 bases, with 11 bases between them. The CDR3 length is 14 residues. Germline CDR1 is GTSNPN and CDR2 is SVGIG (reference sequence). CDR3 nucleotides: TGTGCCTGGAGTTATGGGCTTGGTAATGAAAAACTGTTTTTT. Protein sequence: CAWSYGLGNEKLFF.

The V call is TRBV4-2, the J call TRBJ2-1; TRBD2 aligns across 10 bases. In germline, CDR1 is LGHNA, CDR2 YNFKEQ. CDR3 length: 19 residues. The junction had 16 bases not matched to a gene; V was cut back by 0 bases and J by 8 bases. The chain's CDR3 is CASSQDRKASGGLGDEQFF. The CDR3 DNA follows: TGTGCCAGCAGCCAAGATCGAAAGGCTAGCGGGGGCCTTGGGGATGAGCAGTTCTTC.

This chain joins TRBV24-1 and TRBJ2-3, with TRBD2 matching over 10 bases. Germline CDR1 is KGHDR and CDR2 is SFDVKD. This CDR3 is 15 amino acids long. V lost 5 bases to trimming and J lost 3 bases; unmatched junction nucleotides: 4. CDR3 region: CATSGSGGGTDTQYF. CDR3 coding DNA: TGTGCCACCAGTGGAAGCGGGGGGGGTACAGATACGCAGTATTTT.

The chain carries TRBV6-2 or TRBV6-3 and TRBJ2-7; 9 bases fit TRBD2. Per the germline V gene, CDR1 is MNHEY and CDR2 is SVGEGT. The CDR3 has 14 amino acids. The trim removed 2 bases at V and 1 base at J, leaving 0 bases unmatched. CDR3 protein: CASSYGLASYEQYF. In DNA form, the CDR3 reads TGTGCCAGCAGTTACGGACTAGCGTCCTACGAGCAGTACTTC.

This clone was found once. The J gene is TRBJ1-4, the V gene TRBV4-3; D is possibly TRBD1 (6 bases). CDR3 size: 15 residues. With 4 bases removed from V and 2 bases from J, the gap between germline ends came to 11 bases. Germline-derived CDR1 and CDR2 are LGHNA and YSLEER. The CDR3 spells CASSPGGATNEKLFF. The CDR3 nucleotides read TGCGCCAGCAGCCCCGGGGGGGCCACTAATGAAAAACTGTTTTTT.

The rearrangement links TRBV3-1 (or the pseudogene TRBV3-2) to TRBJ1-4, with a possible D match to TRBD1 (5 bases). Deletions cut 3 bases from V and 6 bases from J, with 11 bases between. The CDR3 runs 14 residues. Germline assignment: CDR1 LGHDT and CDR2 YNNKEL (reference sequence). This CDR3 reads CASSQRGGDEKLFF. CDR3 DNA sequence: TGTGCCAGCAGCCAGAGGGGCGGGGATGAAAAACTGTTTTTT.

V gene TRBV29-1 combines with J gene TRBJ2-2; D perhaps matches TRBD1 (5 bases). Germline V gene sequence: CDR1 SQVTM, CDR2 ANQGSEA. The CDR3 contains 13 residues. V dropped 5 bases and J dropped 8 bases, with 15 bases sitting between them. The CDR3 nucleotides are TGCAGCGTTAACTACAGGTCTGGGGGGGAGCTGTTTTTT. It translates to CSVNYRSGGELFF.

This chain connects TRBV11-2 to TRBJ2-7; possible D gene TRBD1, 5 bases. Germline lookup yields CDR1 SGHAT and CDR2 FQNNGV. CDR3 size: 15 residues. Trimming removed 3 bases from V and 4 bases from J, with 16 bases in between. The CDR3, as DNA: TGTGCCAGCAGCTTGCTTGCAGGGTATTTTTACGAGCAGTACTTC. Translation: CASSLLAGYFYEQYF.

This chain connects TRBV19 to TRBJ1-1; 8 bases map to TRBD1. The V gene's germline CDR1 is LNHDA and CDR2 SQIVND (reference sequence). The J segment lost 3 bases and the V segment lost 4 bases, leaving 4 bases of the junction unmatched. This CDR3 spans 14 amino acids. In nucleotides, the CDR3 is TGTGCCAGTAGTACCCGGACAGGGCACACTGAAGCTTTCTTT. Its translation is CASSTRTGHTEAFF.

This rearrangement joins TRBV2 to TRBJ2-1, with a possible D match to TRBD1 (5 bases). The CDR3 has 16 amino acids. Germline V lookup: CDR1 SNHLY, CDR2 FYNNEI. V gave up 0 bases and J gave up 13 bases, with 22 bases separating them. CDR3 in DNA: TGTGCCAGCAGTGAAGCGAACGGGCCCTACAGGTATCTCCAGTTCTTC. Translated, it gives CASSEANGPYRYLQFF.

This chain links TRBV6-5 with TRBJ1-4; 7 bases line up with TRBD1. CDR3 length equals 15 residues. V shed 5 bases and J 7 bases; nucleotides not matched to a gene: 10. Germline CDR1 MNHEY, CDR2 SVGAGI. The CDR3 DNA follows: TGTGCCAGCAGTACCCGGACAGGACGAGGTGAAAAACTGTTTTTT. It yields the protein CASSTRTGRGEKLFF.

The V gene is TRBV6-5, the J gene TRBJ2-7; D gene ambiguous. The CDR3 is 15 amino acids. V was clipped by 6 bases and J by 0 bases, with 15 bases between them. CDR1 is MNHEY, CDR2 SVGAGI, per germline. The CDR3 DNA sequence: TGTGCCAGCAGCCGTCTCCCAAGCTCCTCCTACGAGCAGTACTTC. This encodes CASSRLPSSSYEQYF.

The chain recombines TRBV7-9 with TRBJ2-3; TRBD1 aligns across 8 bases. The CDR3 has 15 residues. Germline V gene lookup returns CDR1 SEHNR and CDR2 FQNEAQ (reference sequence). Unmatched junction bases numbered 6, after V lost 5 bases and J lost 2 bases. The CDR3 is CASSATGASTDTQYF. The DNA for the CDR3 is TGTGCCAGCAGCGCGACAGGGGCCTCCACAGATACGCAGTATTTT.

The chain carries TRBV4-3 and TRBJ2-1, with 8 bases that match TRBD1. The CDR3 covers 15 residues. The J segment lost 8 bases and the V segment lost 4 bases, leaving 10 bases of the junction unmatched. Germline CDR1 LGHNA, CDR2 YSLEER. CDR3 nucleotides: TGCGCCAGCAGCCGCGACTATTCAGGGGGCGATGAGCAGTTCTTC. Amino acids: CASSRDYSGGDEQFF.